A selection of T cell receptor beta chains follows, all from one sample in a study of T cells in localized non-small cell lung cancer. Data came from immunoSEQ multiplex PCR; TCRdb stores just in-frame clones and leaves some out. Altogether 10,000 to 15,000 clones are present, 84% being singletons, with the ten largest covering 28%. The sample was peripheral blood, taken before any cancer treatment. The receptors derive from a male donor aged 60 or over with stage I squamous cell lung carcinoma. Each CDR3 is given without its conserved first and last residue. D genes are given only for firm matches.

len	v_gene	d_gene	j_gene	CDR3aa
11	TRBV6-4	TRBD1	TRBJ1-1	ASSTRQGTEAF
11	TRBV29-1	TRBD2	TRBJ2-1	SVGAGVQYEQF
14	TRBV27	TRBD1	TRBJ1-3	ASSSGQGATGNTIY
14	TRBV6-1	TRBD1	TRBJ2-5	ASSEDEDRLQETQY
15	TRBV5-1	TRBD2	TRBJ2-7	ASSREVTGRNSYEQY
12	TRBV6-5	NA	TRBJ2-5	ASSYSGRGETQY
13	TRBV27	NA	TRBJ2-1	ASSFGQGFIVEQF
11	TRBV10-2	TRBD1	TRBJ2-4	ASSESQQGRRY
13	TRBV6-1	NA	TRBJ2-3	ASSDRTDPTDTQY
15	TRBV5-1	TRBD1	TRBJ1-4	ASSSRTGTITNEKLF
11	TRBV7-9	NA	TRBJ2-7	ASSLAPNYEQY
11	TRBV7-6	TRBD2	TRBJ2-1	ASSLSGRSEQF
14	TRBV19	TRBD2	TRBJ2-1	ASSIDPAGPYNEQF
13	TRBV5-4	TRBD1	TRBJ2-7	ASSARDRGLYEQY
15	TRBV5-1	TRBD1	TRBJ2-7	ASSLPGQGPGDYEQY
12	TRBV6-1	TRBD1	TRBJ2-1	ASSEAGTVSEQF
13	TRBV2	NA	TRBJ2-1	ASKSGLATWNEQF
13	TRBV4-2	TRBD2	TRBJ2-7	ASSPWTSGSYEQY
12	TRBV15	TRBD2	TRBJ2-1	ATRASGSGNEQF
10	TRBV6-1	NA	TRBJ2-7	ASSETTYEQY
12	TRBV19	TRBD1	TRBJ1-4	ASRRGQGAVKLF
14	TRBV19	NA	TRBJ2-2	ASRKLANANTGELF
13	TRBV14	TRBD2	TRBJ2-3	ASSQQLAATDTQY
12	TRBV12-5	NA	TRBJ2-5	ASGLQGRLETQY
13	TRBV28	TRBD1	TRBJ2-7	ASSWGGTGSYEQY
15	TRBV28	NA	TRBJ2-3	ASSLGGGLAVTDTQY
10	TRBV10-2	NA	TRBJ2-7	ANPLGFYEQY